Detailed here is one TCR beta chain. These data come from a study of blood T cell repertoires in COVID-19. Overall study: In each case, the material was cDNA or gDNA derived from T cells, B-cell-depleted T cells, or PBMCs.

The germline V gene encodes CDR1 MDHEN and CDR2 SYDVKM. Between the trimmed V and J ends, which lost 2 bases and 2 bases, there was a span of 10 bases. This CDR3 spans 15 amino acids. Method: immunoSEQ multiplex PCR; TCRdb's copy keeps in-frame clones and lacks some. Of about 250,000 clones listed, roughly 82% are singletons. The TCR comes from a woman of 80 years or more with active or convalescent COVID-19. The chain carries TRBV28 and TRBJ1-3; the D gene is possibly TRBD1 (5 bases). The specimen was peripheral blood. The CDR3 sequence: CASSLPTGTGNTIYF. The CDR3 DNA sequence: TGTGCCAGCAGTTTACCCACAGGCACTGGAAACACCATATATTTT.